The present entry profiles one T cell receptor (beta chain) with its context. Its specificity is unknown. The sample is drawn from a study of PD-1 blockade in classical Hodgkin lymphoma. The study's findings and limits: Baseline diversity was lower in partial responders and progressors than complete responders. Lower baseline TCR diversity was reported for newly diagnosed patients than for healthy donors. Individuals initiating nivolumab under 1 year after ASCT were excluded.

The J segment lost 7 bases and the V segment lost 7 bases, leaving 15 bases of the junction unmatched. Germline V lookup: CDR1 SNHLY, CDR2 FYNNEI. This CDR3 region has 19 residues. Time point here: cycle 4 day 1 (C4D1), after less than 7 weeks of nivolumab. Every patient was affected by relapse after autologous stem cell transplantation, while exposure to brentuximab vedotin was not uniform. Profiled with immunoSEQ multiplex PCR; TCRdb holds only in-frame clones, not every one. The data show more than 75,000 clones, more than 85% seen once. The TCR sequence derives from a human donor with classical Hodgkin lymphoma. Sequenced material: peripheral blood mononuclear cells (PBMCs), taken before the fourth cycle of nivolumab. The chain carries TRBV2 and TRBJ2-2, with 16 nucleotides matching TRBD2. In nucleotides, the CDR3 is TGTGCCAGCAATAGCGGGACTAGCGGGAGGGCCTCACGTATCGGGGAGCTGTTTTTT. As protein: CASNSGTSGRASRIGELFF.